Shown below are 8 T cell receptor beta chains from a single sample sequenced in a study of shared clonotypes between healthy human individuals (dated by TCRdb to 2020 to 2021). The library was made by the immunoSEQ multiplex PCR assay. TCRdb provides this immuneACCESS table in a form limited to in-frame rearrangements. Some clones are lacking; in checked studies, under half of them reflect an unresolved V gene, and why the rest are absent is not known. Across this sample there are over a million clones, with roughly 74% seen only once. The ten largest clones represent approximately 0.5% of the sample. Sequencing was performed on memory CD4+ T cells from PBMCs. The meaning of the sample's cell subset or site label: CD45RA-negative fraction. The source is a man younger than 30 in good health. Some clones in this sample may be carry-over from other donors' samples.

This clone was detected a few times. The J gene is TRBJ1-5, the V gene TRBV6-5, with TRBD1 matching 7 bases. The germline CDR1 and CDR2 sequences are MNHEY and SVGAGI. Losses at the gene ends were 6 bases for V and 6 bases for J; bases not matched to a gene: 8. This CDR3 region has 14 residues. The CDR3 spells CASRLDREGQPQHF. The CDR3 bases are TGTGCCAGCAGACTCGACAGGGAAGGTCAGCCCCAGCATTTT.

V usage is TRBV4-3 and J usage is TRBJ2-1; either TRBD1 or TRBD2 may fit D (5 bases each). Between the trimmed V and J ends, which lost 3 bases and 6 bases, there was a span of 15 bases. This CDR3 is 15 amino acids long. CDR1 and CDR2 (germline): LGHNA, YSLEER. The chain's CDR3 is CASSHPGPSRNEQFF. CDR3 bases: TGCGCCAGCAGCCATCCGGGACCCTCCCGCAATGAGCAGTTCTTC.

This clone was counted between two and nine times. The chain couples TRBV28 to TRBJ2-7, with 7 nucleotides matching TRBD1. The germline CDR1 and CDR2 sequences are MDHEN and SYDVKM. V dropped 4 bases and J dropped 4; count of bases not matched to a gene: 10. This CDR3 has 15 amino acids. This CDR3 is CASSYPGQTSYEQYF. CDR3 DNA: TGTGCCAGCAGTTATCCGGGACAGACCTCTTACGAGCAGTACTTC.

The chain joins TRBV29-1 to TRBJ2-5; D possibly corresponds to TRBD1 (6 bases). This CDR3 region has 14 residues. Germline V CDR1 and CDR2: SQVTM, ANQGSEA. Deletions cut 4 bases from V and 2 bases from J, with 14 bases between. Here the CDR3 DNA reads TGCAGCGTTGTAGTTGGACAGTTACAAGAGACCCAGTACTTC. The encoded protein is CSVVVGQLQETQYF.

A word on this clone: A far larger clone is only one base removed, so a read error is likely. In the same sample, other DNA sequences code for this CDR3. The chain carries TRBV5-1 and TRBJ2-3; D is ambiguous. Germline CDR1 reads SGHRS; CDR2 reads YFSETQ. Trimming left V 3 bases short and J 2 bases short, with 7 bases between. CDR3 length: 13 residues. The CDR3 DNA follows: TGCGCCAGCAGCTACCGAGACACAGATACGCAGTATTTT. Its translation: CASSYRDTDTQYF. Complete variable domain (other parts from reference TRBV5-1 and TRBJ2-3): KAGVTQTPRYLIKTRGQQVTLSCSPISGHRSVSWYQQTPGQGLQFLFEYFSETQRNKGNFPGRFSGRQFSNSRSEMNVSTLELGDSALYLCASSYRDTDTQYFGPGTRLTVL.

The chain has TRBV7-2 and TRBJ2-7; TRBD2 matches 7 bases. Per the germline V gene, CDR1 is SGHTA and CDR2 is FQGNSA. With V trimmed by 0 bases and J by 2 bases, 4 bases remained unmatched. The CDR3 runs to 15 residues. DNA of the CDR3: TGTGCCAGCAGCTTAGCTAGCCTAGCGGCCTACGAGCAGTACTTC. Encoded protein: CASSLASLAAYEQYF.

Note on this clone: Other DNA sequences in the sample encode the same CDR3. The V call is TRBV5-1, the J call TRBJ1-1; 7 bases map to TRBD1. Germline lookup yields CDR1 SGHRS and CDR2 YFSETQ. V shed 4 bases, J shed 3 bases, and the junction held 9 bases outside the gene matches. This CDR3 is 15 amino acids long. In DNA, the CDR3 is TGCGCCAGCAGCCTAGGGAGGGGGCGAGACACTGAAGCTTTCTTT. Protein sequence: CASSLGRGRDTEAFF. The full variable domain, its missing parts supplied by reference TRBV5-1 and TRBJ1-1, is KAGVTQTPRYLIKTRGQQVTLSCSPISGHRSVSWYQQTPGQGLQFLFEYFSETQRNKGNFPGRFSGRQFSNSRSEMNVSTLELGDSALYLCASSLGRGRDTEAFFGQGTRLTVV.

CDR3 in DNA: TGTGCCATCAGTGAGTCCCCGGGGAAAGGGGCTAATGAAAAACTGTTTTTT. Its translation is CAISESPGKGANEKLFF. The V gene is TRBV10-3, the J gene TRBJ1-4; possibly TRBD1 for D (5 bases). Germline V gene data show CDR1 as ENHRY and CDR2 as SYGVKD. The CDR3 covers 17 residues. V gave up 0 bases and J gave up 3 bases, with 14 bases separating them.